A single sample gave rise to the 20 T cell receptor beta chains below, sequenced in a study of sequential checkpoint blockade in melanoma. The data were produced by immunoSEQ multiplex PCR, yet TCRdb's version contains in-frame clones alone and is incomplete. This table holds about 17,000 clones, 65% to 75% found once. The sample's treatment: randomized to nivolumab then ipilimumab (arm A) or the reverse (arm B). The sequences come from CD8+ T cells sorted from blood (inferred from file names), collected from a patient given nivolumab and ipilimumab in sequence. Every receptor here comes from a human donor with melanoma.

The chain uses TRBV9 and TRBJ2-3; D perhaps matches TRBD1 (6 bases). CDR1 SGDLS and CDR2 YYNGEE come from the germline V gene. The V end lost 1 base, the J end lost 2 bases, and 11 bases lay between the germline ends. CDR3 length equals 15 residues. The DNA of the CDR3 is TGTGCCAGCAGCGTAAAAACAGGGATCACAGATACGCAGTATTTT. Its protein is CASSVKTGITDTQYF.

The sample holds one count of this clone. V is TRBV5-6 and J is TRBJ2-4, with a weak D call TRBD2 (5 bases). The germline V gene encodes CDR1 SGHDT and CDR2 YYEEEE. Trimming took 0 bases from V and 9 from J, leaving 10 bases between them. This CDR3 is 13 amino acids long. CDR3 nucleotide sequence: TGTGCCAGCAGCTTGGGAGGGCTGAGCATTCAGTACTTC. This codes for CASSLGGLSIQYF.

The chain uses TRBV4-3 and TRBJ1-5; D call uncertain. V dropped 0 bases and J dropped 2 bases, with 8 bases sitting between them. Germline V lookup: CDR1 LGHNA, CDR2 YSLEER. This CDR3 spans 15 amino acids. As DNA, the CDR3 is TGCGCCAGCAGCCAAGATGGGCAGGGCAATCAGCCCCAGCATTTT. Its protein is CASSQDGQGNQPQHF.

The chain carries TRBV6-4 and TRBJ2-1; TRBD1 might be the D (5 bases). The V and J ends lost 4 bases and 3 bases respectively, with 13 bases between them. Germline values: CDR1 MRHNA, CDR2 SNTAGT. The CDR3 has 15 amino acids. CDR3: CASSAGRGLYNEQFF. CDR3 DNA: TGTGCCAGCAGTGCCGGAAGGGGCCTCTACAATGAGCAGTTCTTC.

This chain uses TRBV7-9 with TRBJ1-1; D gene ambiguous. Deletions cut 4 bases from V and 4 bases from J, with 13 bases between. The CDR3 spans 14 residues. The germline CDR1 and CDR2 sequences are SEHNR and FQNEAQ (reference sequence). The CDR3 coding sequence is TGTGCCAGCAGCTCGACACAGCTTCTCACTGAAGCTTTCTTT. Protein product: CASSSTQLLTEAFF. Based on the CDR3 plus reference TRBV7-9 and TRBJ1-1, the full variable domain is DTGVSQNPRHKITKRGQNVTFRCDPISEHNRLYWYRQTLGQGPEFLTYFQNEAQLEKSRLLSDRFSAERPKGSFSTLEIQRTEQGDSAMYLCASSSTQLLTEAFFGQGTRLTVV.

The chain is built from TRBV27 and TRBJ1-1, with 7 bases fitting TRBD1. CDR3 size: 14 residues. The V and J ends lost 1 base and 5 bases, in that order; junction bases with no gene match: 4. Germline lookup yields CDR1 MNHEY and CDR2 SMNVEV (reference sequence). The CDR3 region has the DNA TGTGCCAGCAGTTTATGGCACAGGGGAACTGAAGCTTTCTTT. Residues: CASSLWHRGTEAFF.

CDR3 loop: CASSLAQSSYNEQFF. The CDR3 DNA follows: TGTGCCAGCAGCTTAGCACAAAGCTCCTACAATGAGCAGTTCTTC. This chain joins TRBV7-6 and TRBJ2-1; D is ambiguous. The V gene's germline CDR1 is SGHVS and CDR2 FNYEAQ. The V end was cut by 0 bases, the J end by 0 bases, with 6 bases between. The length of the CDR3 is 15 residues. The whole variable domain, remainder taken from reference TRBV7-6 and TRBJ2-1, is GAGVSQSPRYKVTKRGQDVALRCDPISGHVSLYWYRQALGQGPEFLTYFNYEAQQDKSGLPNDRFSAERPEGSISTLTIQRTEQRDSAMYRCASSLAQSSYNEQFFGPGTRLTVL.

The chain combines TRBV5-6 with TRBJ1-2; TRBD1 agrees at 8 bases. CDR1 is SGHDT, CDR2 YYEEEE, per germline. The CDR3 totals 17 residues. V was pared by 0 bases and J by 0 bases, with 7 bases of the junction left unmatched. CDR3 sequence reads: CASSLAGGQFANYGYTF. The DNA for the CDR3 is TGTGCCAGCAGCTTGGCAGGGGGCCAATTCGCTAACTATGGCTACACCTTC.

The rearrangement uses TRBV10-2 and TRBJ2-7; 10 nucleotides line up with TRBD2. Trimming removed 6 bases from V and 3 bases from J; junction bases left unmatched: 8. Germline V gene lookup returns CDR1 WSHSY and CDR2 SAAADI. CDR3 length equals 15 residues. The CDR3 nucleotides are TGCGCCAGCAGGGAAGGGACTAGCGATCACTACGAGCAGTACTTC. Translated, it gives CASREGTSDHYEQYF.

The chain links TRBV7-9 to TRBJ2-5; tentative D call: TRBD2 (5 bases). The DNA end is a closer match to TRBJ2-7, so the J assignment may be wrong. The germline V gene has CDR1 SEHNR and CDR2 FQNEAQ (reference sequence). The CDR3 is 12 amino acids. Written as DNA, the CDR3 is TGTGCCAGCAGCCAACGGCGGGACGAGCAGTACTTC. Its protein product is CASSQRRDEQYF.

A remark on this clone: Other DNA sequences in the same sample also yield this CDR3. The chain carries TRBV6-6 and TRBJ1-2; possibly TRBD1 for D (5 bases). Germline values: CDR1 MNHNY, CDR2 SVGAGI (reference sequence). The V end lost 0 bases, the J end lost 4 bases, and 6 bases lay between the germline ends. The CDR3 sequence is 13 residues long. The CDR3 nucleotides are TGTGCCAGCAGTTACTCAGACAGCTATGGCTACACCTTC. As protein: CASSYSDSYGYTF.

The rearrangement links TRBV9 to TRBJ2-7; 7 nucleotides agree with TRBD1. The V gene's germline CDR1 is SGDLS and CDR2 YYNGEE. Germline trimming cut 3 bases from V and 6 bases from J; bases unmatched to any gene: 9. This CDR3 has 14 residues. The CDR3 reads CASSEGDRASEQYF. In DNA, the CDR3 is TGTGCCAGCAGCGAAGGAGACAGGGCGTCCGAGCAGTACTTC.

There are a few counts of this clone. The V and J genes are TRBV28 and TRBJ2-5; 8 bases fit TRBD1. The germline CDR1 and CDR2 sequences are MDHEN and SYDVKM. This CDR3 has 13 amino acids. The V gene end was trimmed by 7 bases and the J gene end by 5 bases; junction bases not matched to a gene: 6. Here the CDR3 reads CASNYDRGETQYF. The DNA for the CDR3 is TGTGCCAGCAACTACGACAGGGGTGAGACCCAGTACTTC.

For the CDR3, the DNA is TGCGCCAGCAGCTTGGCTACCCCCAAGCGGGAACCACCCGTGCAAGACACCGGGGAGCTGTTTTTT. Residues: CASSLATPKREPPVQDTGELFF. This rearrangement joins TRBV5-1 to TRBJ2-2, with TRBD2 identical over 7 bases. Trimming cost V 0 bases and J 3 bases; bases outside gene matches: 23. The germline CDR1 and CDR2 sequences are SGHRS and YFSETQ. CDR3 length: 22 residues.

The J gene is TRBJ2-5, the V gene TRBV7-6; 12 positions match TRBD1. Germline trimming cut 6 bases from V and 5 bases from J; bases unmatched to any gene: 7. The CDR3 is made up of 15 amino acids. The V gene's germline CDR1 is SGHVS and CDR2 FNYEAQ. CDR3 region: CASRGTGGVEETQYF. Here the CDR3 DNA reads TGTGCCAGCAGGGGGACAGGGGGCGTGGAGGAGACCCAGTACTTC. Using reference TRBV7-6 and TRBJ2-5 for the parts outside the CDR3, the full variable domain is GAGVSQSPRYKVTKRGQDVALRCDPISGHVSLYWYRQALGQGPEFLTYFNYEAQQDKSGLPNDRFSAERPEGSISTLTIQRTEQRDSAMYRCASRGTGGVEETQYFGPGTRLLVL.

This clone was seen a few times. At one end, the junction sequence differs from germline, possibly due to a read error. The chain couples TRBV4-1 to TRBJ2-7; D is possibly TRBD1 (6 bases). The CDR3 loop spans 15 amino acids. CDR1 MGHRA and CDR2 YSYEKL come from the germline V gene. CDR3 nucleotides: TGTGCCAGCAGCCAAGATCTGGACAGCTCCTACGAGCAGTACTTC. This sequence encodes CASSQDLDSSYEQYF.

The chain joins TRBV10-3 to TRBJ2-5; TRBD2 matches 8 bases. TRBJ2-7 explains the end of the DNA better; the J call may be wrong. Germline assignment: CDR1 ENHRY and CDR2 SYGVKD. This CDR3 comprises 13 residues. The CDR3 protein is CAISEAGAYEQYF. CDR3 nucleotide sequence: TGTGCCATCAGTGAAGCGGGGGCCTACGAGCAGTACTTC.

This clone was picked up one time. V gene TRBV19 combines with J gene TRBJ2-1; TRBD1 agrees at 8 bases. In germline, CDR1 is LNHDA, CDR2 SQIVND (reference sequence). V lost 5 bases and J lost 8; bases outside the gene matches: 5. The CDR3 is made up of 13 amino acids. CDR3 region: CASSFTGGYEQFF. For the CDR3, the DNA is TGTGCCAGTAGTTTTACAGGGGGGTATGAGCAGTTCTTC.

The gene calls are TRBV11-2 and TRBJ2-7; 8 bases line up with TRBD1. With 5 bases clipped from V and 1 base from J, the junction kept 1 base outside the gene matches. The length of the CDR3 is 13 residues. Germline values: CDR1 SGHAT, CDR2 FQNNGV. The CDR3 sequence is CASSRDRSYEQYF. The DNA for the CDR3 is TGTGCCAGCAGCAGGGACAGGTCCTACGAGCAGTACTTC.

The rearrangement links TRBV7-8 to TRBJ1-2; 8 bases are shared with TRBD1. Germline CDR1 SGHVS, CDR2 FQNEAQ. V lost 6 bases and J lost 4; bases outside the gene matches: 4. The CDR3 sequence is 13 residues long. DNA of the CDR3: TGTGCCAGCAGTAACAGGGGGAGCTATGGCTACACCTTC. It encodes CASSNRGSYGYTF.